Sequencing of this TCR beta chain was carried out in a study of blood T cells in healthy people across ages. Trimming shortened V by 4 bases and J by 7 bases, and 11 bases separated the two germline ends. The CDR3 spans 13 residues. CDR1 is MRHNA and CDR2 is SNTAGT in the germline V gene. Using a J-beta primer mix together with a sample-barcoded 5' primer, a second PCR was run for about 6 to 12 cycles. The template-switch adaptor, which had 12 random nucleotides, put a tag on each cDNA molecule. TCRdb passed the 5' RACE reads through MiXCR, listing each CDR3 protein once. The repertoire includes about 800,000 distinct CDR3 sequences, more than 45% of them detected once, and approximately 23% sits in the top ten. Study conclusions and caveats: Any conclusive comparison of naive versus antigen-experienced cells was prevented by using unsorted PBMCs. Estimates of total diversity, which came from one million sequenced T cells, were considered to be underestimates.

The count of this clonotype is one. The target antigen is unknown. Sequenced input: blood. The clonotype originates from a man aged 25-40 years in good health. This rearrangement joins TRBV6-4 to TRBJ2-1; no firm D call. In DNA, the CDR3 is TGTGCCAGCAGTGGATCCACAGCGAATGAGCAGTTCTTC. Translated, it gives CASSGSTANEQFF.